Following are 17 T cell receptor beta chains from one sample sequenced in a study of T cells in Graves' hyperthyroidism and ophthalmopathy. Researchers took RNA transcripts and amplified the TCR beta CDR3 regions from them. The TCR CDR3 was amplified in a first-round RT-PCR using the HTBI primer set. One entry per CDR3 protein results from TCRdb running MiXCR on the multiplex PCR reads. The sample shows roughly 500,000 distinct CDR3 sequences, 22% of them seen only once. Sequencing was carried out using blood. Source of these receptors: a woman in her seventies with Graves' ophthalmopathy.

This clonotype was recorded a few times. The gene calls are TRBV3-1 and TRBJ2-7; 8 bases are a match to TRBD1. Germline trimming cut 2 bases from V and 1 base from J; bases unmatched to any gene: 4. Germline V gene sequence: CDR1 LGHDT, CDR2 YNNKEL (reference sequence). The CDR3 is 15 residues long. CDR3 region: CASSQSNRGSYEQYF. CDR3 sequence (DNA): TGTGCCAGCAGCCAAAGTAACAGGGGGTCCTACGAGCAGTACTTC.

This clonotype was detected many times. V usage is TRBV12-3 or TRBV12-4 and J usage is TRBJ2-1; D is uncertain. The CDR3 contains 13 residues. Trimming took 3 bases from V and 8 from J, leaving 11 bases between them. The CDR3, as DNA: TGTGCCAGCAGTTTTCTCTCTAGAGATGAGCAGTTCTTC. It encodes CASSFLSRDEQFF.

This clonotype has at least ten counts. The chain links TRBV20-1 to TRBJ2-7; 7 bases fit TRBD2. The CDR3 length is 15 residues. Germline V lookup: CDR1 DFQATT, CDR2 SNEGSKA (reference sequence). Trimming removed 1 base from V and 4 bases from J; junction bases left unmatched: 10. CDR3 amino acids: CSARGGGRWSYEQYF. The CDR3 bases are TGCAGTGCTAGAGGTGGCGGGAGATGGTCTTACGAGCAGTACTTC.

This clonotype occurred a few times. The chain uses TRBV7-3 and TRBJ2-2; TRBD1 agrees at 8 bases. The germline CDR1 and CDR2 sequences are SGHTA and FQGTGA. The CDR3 loop spans 16 amino acids. The junction had 8 bases not matched to a gene; V was cut back by 2 bases and J by 6 bases. CDR3 bases: TGTGCCAGCAGCTTAGGACAGGGTAACGATCCCGGGGAGCTGTTTTTT. Protein sequence: CASSLGQGNDPGELFF.

The table lists this clonotype with a few counts. V is TRBV7-3 and J is TRBJ2-1; the D gene is possibly TRBD1 (6 bases). The germline gives CDR1 SGHTA, CDR2 FQGTGA. V was clipped by 5 bases and J by 4 bases, with 12 bases between them. This CDR3 has 14 residues. CDR3 loop: CASSQPGAYNEQFF. The CDR3 coding sequence is TGTGCCAGCAGCCAACCAGGGGCATACAATGAGCAGTTCTTC.

This clonotype came up a few times. The chain joins TRBV30 to TRBJ1-4; the D is unclear. The CDR3 sequence is 11 residues long. V lost 0 bases, J lost 8 bases, and 4 bases lay in between. Germline V gives CDR1 GTSNPN, CDR2 SVGIG (reference sequence). The CDR3: CAWSVDEKLFF. For the CDR3, the DNA is TGTGCCTGGAGTGTAGACGAAAAACTGTTTTTT.

This clonotype was picked up many times. The rearrangement links TRBV28 to TRBJ2-2; TRBD1 aligns across 9 bases. CDR1 and CDR2 from the germline V gene are MDHEN and SYDVKM. The CDR3 has 15 amino acids. The J segment lost 2 bases and the V segment lost 4 bases, leaving 2 bases of the junction unmatched. The CDR3 nucleotides read TGTGCCAGCAGTTGGGACAGGGACAACACCGGGGAGCTGTTTTTT. Translating gives CASSWDRDNTGELFF.

This clonotype occurred a few times. The V gene is TRBV6-1, the J gene TRBJ1-1, with a weak D call TRBD1 (5 bases). The CDR3 is made up of 14 amino acids. Germline CDR1 and CDR2: MNHNS and SASEGT. V lost 5 bases, J lost 4 bases, and 14 bases lay in between. CDR3 coding DNA: TGTGCCAGCAGTAAACTGCCAGGGAGCACTGAAGCTTTCTTT. This gives the protein CASSKLPGSTEAFF.

A few counts support this clonotype. The chain employs TRBV7-2 and TRBJ2-5, with 7 bases identical to TRBD1. CDR3 length equals 15 residues. V dropped 2 bases and J dropped 4; count of bases not matched to a gene: 7. The germline CDR1 and CDR2 sequences are SGHTA and FQGNSA. The CDR3 DNA reads as TGTGCCAGCAGCTTACAAGGGGGCCGTGGAGAGACCCAGTACTTC. It specifies CASSLQGGRGETQYF.

The V call is TRBV5-1, the J call TRBJ2-2, with 10 nucleotides matching TRBD2. The CDR3 runs to 16 residues. The germline V gene has CDR1 SGHRS and CDR2 YFSETQ. J was trimmed by 6 bases and V by 0 bases; bases with no gene match: 5. DNA of the CDR3: TGCGCCAGCAGCTTGGCCCCTAGCGGGAGTTCCGGGGAGCTGTTTTTT. The encoded protein is CASSLAPSGSSGELFF.

The genes are TRBV6-2 or TRBV6-3 and TRBJ2-2, with a tentative D call TRBD2 (5 bases). Trimming stripped 6 bases from V and 5 bases from J, with 10 bases between. This CDR3 contains 13 residues. Germline-derived CDR1 and CDR2 are MNHEY and SVGEGT. This chain's CDR3 is CASRPSGTGELFF. CDR3 coding DNA: TGTGCCAGCAGGCCCAGCGGAACCGGGGAGCTGTTTTTT.

This clonotype showed up many times. The rearrangement joins TRBV11-3 to TRBJ2-3; the D call may be TRBD1 or TRBD2 (5 bases each). Germline V gene sequence: CDR1 SGHNT, CDR2 YENEEA. V was clipped by 3 bases and J by 6 bases, with 13 bases between them. The CDR3 is 14 amino acids. This CDR3 is CASSLMRGADTQYF. CDR3 nucleotide sequence: TGTGCCAGCAGCTTGATGAGGGGAGCCGATACGCAGTATTTT.

This clonotype was recorded at least ten times. V gene TRBV7-8 combines with J gene TRBJ2-7; either TRBD1 or TRBD2 may fit D (5 bases each). CDR1 SGHVS and CDR2 FQNEAQ come from the germline V gene. V gave up 3 bases and J gave up 9 bases, with 15 bases separating them. This CDR3 has 13 residues. The CDR3 DNA follows: TGTGCCAGCAGCTTCGGTTGGGAGCAGGGGCAGTACTTC. Translating gives CASSFGWEQGQYF.

The chain employs TRBV7-9 and TRBJ2-2, with 13 nucleotides matching TRBD2. CDR1 and CDR2 from the germline V gene are SEHNR and FQNEAQ (reference sequence). With V trimmed by 7 bases and J by 6 bases, 5 bases remained unmatched. CDR3 length: 15 amino acids. The CDR3 nucleotides are TGTGCCAGCACAGGACTAGCGGGAGTTTCCGGGGAGCTGTTTTTT. Translating it yields CASTGLAGVSGELFF.

A few counts support this clonotype. The V gene is TRBV10-3, the J gene TRBJ2-1; 10 nucleotides agree with TRBD2. V shed 7 bases and J 1 base; nucleotides not matched to a gene: 7. CDR1 and CDR2 from the germline V gene are ENHRY and SYGVKD. The CDR3 runs to 16 residues. The CDR3 loop is CAIKASGRGSYNEQFF. CDR3 bases: TGTGCCATCAAGGCTAGCGGGAGAGGGTCCTACAATGAGCAGTTCTTC.

V usage is TRBV28 and J usage is TRBJ2-1, with TRBD2 matching over 13 bases. V dropped 6 bases and J dropped 5; count of bases not matched to a gene: 16. Per the germline V gene, CDR1 is MDHEN and CDR2 is SYDVKM. CDR3 size: 19 residues. CDR3 sequence (DNA): TGTGCCAGCAGCATTTTACCCGGGACTAGCGGGACTAGAAACAATGAGCAGTTCTTC. Amino acid sequence: CASSILPGTSGTRNNEQFF.

This clonotype was seen more than once but under ten times. This chain joins TRBV5-1 and TRBJ2-2; 7 bases agree with TRBD1. J gave up 1 base and V 2 bases, and 2 bases lay outside the gene matches. CDR1 and CDR2 (germline): SGHRS, YFSETQ. The CDR3 consists of 15 residues. The DNA of the CDR3 is TGCGCCAGCAGCTTTAGGGGGCGGAACACCGGGGAGCTGTTTTTT. Encoded protein: CASSFRGRNTGELFF.